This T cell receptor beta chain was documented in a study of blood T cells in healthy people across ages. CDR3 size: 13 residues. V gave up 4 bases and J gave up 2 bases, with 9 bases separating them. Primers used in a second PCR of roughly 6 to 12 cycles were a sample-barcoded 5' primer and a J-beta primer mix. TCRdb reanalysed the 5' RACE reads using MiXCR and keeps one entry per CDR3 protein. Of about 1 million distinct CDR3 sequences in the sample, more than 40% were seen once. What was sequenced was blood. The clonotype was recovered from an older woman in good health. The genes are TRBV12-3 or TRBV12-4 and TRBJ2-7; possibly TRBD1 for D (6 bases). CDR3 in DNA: TGTGCCAGCAGTTCGGACAGACCCTACGAGCAGTACTTC. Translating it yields CASSSDRPYEQYF.